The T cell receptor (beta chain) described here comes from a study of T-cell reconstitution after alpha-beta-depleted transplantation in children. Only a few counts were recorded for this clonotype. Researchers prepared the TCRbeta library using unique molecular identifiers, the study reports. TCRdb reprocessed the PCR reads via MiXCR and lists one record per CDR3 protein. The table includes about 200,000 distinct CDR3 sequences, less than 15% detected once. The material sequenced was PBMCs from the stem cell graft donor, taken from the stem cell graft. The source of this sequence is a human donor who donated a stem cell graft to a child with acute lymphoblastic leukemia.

The chain's CDR3 is CASSSRPGRFMSGELFF. The CDR3 nucleotides read TGTGCCAGCAGCTCACGGCCCGGACGGTTTATGTCCGGGGAGCTGTTTTTT. The chain has TRBV5-5 and TRBJ2-2; the D is unclear. V lost 3 bases, J lost 6 bases, and 21 bases lay in between. CDR3 length equals 17 residues. Germline V CDR1 and CDR2: SGHKS, YYEKEE (reference sequence). The full variable domain, rest sourced from reference TRBV5-5 and TRBJ2-2, is DAGVTQSPTHLIKTRGQQVTLRCSPISGHKSVSWYQQVLGQGPQFIFQYYEKEERGRGNFPDRFSARQFPNYSSELNVNALLLGDSALYLCASSSRPGRFMSGELFFGEGSRLTVL.